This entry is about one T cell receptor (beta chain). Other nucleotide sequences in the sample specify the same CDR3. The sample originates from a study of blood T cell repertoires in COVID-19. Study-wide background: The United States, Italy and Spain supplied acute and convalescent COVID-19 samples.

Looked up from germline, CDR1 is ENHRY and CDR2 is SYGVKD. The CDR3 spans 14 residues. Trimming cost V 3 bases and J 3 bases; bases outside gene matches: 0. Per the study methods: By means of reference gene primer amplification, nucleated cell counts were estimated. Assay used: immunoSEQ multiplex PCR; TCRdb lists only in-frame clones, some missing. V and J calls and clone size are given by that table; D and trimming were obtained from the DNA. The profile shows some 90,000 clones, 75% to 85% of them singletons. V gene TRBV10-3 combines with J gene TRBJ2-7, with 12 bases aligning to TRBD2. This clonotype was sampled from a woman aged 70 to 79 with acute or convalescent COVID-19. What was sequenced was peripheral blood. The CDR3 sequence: CAISELAGGYEQYF. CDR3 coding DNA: TGTGCCATCAGTGAACTAGCGGGAGGCTACGAGCAGTACTTC.